The source of this T cell receptor (beta chain) is a study of molecular identifiers for immune sequencing clone quantification. This CDR3 is 12 amino acids long. V dropped 3 bases and J dropped 3 bases, with 6 bases sitting between them. Germline V gene lookup returns CDR1 ENHRY and CDR2 SYGVKD. This clonotype was seen many times. TCRdb re-called the PCR reads with MiXCR, one entry per CDR3 protein. The sample carries about half a million distinct CDR3 sequences, 20% to 25% recorded once. The rearrangement links TRBV10-3 to TRBJ2-7, with D unclear. This receptor was taken from a human donor in good health. Some libraries in this study had Jurkat cell RNA spiked in. Material: naive CD8+ T cells from blood, with Jurkat cell RNA spiked in. Specified subset: FACS-sorted CD8+CD4-CCR7+CD45RA+ naive T cells. CDR3 nucleotide sequence: TGTGCCATCAGTGAAGGGATCTACGAGCAGTACTTC. Translated, it gives CAISEGIYEQYF.